The rows below give T cell receptor beta chains drawn from one sample of a study of radiotherapy plus CTLA-4 blockade in lung cancer. Method: immunoSEQ multiplex PCR; TCRdb's copy keeps in-frame clones and lacks some. The data show 70,000 to 90,000 clones, roughly 79% seen once. Material: peripheral blood, obtained from a patient treated with radiotherapy plus ipilimumab. The receptors shown here come from a human donor with non-small cell lung cancer whose response to radiotherapy plus ipilimumab could not be evaluated. Some clones in this sample may be carry-over from other donors' samples. Each CDR3 is given with its conserved first and last residue. A D gene is named only where the DNA matches it firmly. Expanded clones get a size class; other rows say once, few or many, or leave the size out.

abundance: NA
d_gene: TRBD2
j_gene: TRBJ2-1
v_gene: TRBV5-4
CDR3aa: CASSLASGSYNEQFF
CDR3nt: TGTGCCAGCAGCTTGGCTAGCGGCTCCTACAATGAGCAGTTCTTC

abundance: NA
d_gene: NA
j_gene: TRBJ2-7
v_gene: TRBV7-6
CDR3aa: CASSLSGGPRGEQYF
CDR3nt: TGTGCCAGCAGCCTATCAGGGGGGCCAAGGGGTGAGCAGTACTTC

abundance: NA
d_gene: NA
j_gene: TRBJ1-1
v_gene: TRBV11-1
CDR3aa: CASSSTGNTEAFF
CDR3nt: TGTGCCAGCAGCTCGACGGGTAACACTGAAGCTTTCTTT

abundance: NA
d_gene: TRBD2
j_gene: TRBJ2-3
v_gene: TRBV5-1
CDR3aa: CASRGTGGDTQYF
CDR3nt: TGCGCCAGCAGAGGGACGGGGGGAGATACGCAGTATTTT

abundance: NA
d_gene: NA
j_gene: TRBJ1-5
v_gene: TRBV18
CDR3aa: CASSPPSFYQPQHF
CDR3nt: TGTGCCAGCTCACCCCCTTCCTTTTATCAGCCCCAGCATTTT

abundance: NA
d_gene: TRBD2
j_gene: TRBJ2-1
v_gene: TRBV5-1
CDR3aa: CASSLFGGGTYNEQFF
CDR3nt: TGCGCCAGCAGCTTGTTTGGCGGGGGGACCTACAATGAGCAGTTCTTC

abundance: NA
d_gene: TRBD1
j_gene: TRBJ1-4
v_gene: TRBV7-7
CDR3aa: CASSRWTGRGEKLFF
CDR3nt: TGTGCTAGCAGCCGCTGGACAGGGCGAGGGGAAAAACTGTTTTTT

abundance: NA
d_gene: NA
j_gene: TRBJ1-2
v_gene: TRBV7-8
CDR3aa: CASSSQDSYLGYTF
CDR3nt: TGTGCCAGCAGCTCCCAAGACAGCTACCTAGGCTACACCTTC

abundance: once
d_gene: NA
j_gene: TRBJ1-1
v_gene: TRBV7-2
CDR3aa: CASSLRGSGTEAFF
CDR3nt: TGTGCCAGCAGCTTAAGGGGCTCGGGCACTGAAGCTTTCTTT

abundance: NA
d_gene: NA
j_gene: TRBJ1-2
v_gene: TRBV5-1
CDR3aa: CASSLEWRVGYGYTF
CDR3nt: TGCGCCAGCAGCTTGGAGTGGCGGGTCGGCTATGGCTACACCTTC

abundance: NA
d_gene: NA
j_gene: TRBJ2-1
v_gene: TRBV7-2
CDR3aa: CASALFRGKPGEQFF
CDR3nt: TGTGCCAGCGCCCTATTTAGGGGGAAGCCAGGTGAGCAGTTCTTC

abundance: NA
d_gene: TRBD2
j_gene: TRBJ2-1
v_gene: TRBV7-2
CDR3aa: CASSLGPTSGGANEQFF
CDR3nt: TGTGCCAGCAGCTTAGGGCCCACTAGCGGGGGGGCCAATGAGCAGTTCTTC

abundance: NA
d_gene: TRBD2
j_gene: TRBJ2-5
v_gene: TRBV28
CDR3aa: CASSLRASGGPQETQYF
CDR3nt: TGTGCCAGCAGTTTGAGGGCTAGCGGGGGGCCCCAAGAGACCCAGTACTTC

abundance: once
d_gene: NA
j_gene: TRBJ1-5
v_gene: TRBV6-1
CDR3aa: CASSDSFNQPQHF
CDR3nt: TGTGCCAGCAGTGACAGTTTCAATCAGCCCCAGCATTTT

abundance: NA
d_gene: NA
j_gene: TRBJ2-7
v_gene: TRBV4-1
CDR3aa: CASSPEGELEQYF
CDR3nt: TGCGCCAGCAGCCCGGAAGGGGAACTCGAGCAGTACTTC

abundance: NA
d_gene: TRBD1
j_gene: TRBJ1-6
v_gene: TRBV9
CDR3aa: CASSERTGYNSPLHF
CDR3nt: TGTGCCAGCAGCGAGCGGACAGGGTATAATTCACCCCTCCACTTT

abundance: once
d_gene: NA
j_gene: TRBJ1-6
v_gene: TRBV2
CDR3aa: CASRGQLANSPLHF
CDR3nt: TGTGCCAGCAGAGGACAGTTGGCGAATTCACCCCTCCACTTT